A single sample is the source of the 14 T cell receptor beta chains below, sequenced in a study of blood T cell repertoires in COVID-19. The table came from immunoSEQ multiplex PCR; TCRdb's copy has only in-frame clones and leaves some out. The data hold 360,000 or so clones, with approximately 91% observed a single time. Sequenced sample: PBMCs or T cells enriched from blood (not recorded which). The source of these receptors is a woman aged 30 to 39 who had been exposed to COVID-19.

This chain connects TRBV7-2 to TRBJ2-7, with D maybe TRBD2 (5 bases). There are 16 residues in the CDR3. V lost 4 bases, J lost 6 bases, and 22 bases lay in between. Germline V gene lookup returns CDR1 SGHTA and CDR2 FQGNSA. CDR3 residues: CASSSRGSFMVGEQYF. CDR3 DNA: TGTGCCAGCAGCTCTCGAGGGAGCTTCATGGTCGGCGAGCAGTACTTC.

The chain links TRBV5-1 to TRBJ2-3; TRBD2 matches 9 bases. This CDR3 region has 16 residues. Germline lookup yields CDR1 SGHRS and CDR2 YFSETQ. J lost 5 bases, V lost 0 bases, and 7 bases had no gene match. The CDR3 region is CASSLVLAGIQDTQYF. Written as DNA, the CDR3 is TGCGCCAGCAGCTTGGTTCTAGCGGGAATCCAAGATACGCAGTATTTT.

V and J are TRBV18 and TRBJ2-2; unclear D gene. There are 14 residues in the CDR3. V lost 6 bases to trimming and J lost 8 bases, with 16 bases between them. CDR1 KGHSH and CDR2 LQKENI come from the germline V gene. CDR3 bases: TGTGCCAGCTCCATTGTAACCACTTTGGGGGAGCTGTTTTTT. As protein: CASSIVTTLGELFF.

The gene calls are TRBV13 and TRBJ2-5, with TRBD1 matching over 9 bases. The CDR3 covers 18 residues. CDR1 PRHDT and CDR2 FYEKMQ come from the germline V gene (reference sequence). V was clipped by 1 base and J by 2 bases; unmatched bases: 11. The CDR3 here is CASSLAWGGQGLQETQYF. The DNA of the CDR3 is TGTGCCAGCAGCTTAGCCTGGGGTGGACAGGGGCTTCAAGAGACCCAGTACTTC.

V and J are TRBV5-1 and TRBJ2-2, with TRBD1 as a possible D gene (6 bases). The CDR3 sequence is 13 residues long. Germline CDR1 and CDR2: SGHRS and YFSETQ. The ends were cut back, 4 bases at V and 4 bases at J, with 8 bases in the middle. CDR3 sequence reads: CASSPGATGELFF. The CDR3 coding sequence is TGCGCCAGCAGCCCAGGGGCCACCGGGGAGCTGTTTTTT.

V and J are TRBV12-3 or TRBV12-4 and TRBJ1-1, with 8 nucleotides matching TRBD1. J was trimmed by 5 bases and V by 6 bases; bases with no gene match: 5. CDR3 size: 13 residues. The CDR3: CASSPTGVTEAFF. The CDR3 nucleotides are TGTGCCAGCAGCCCGACAGGGGTGACTGAAGCTTTCTTT.

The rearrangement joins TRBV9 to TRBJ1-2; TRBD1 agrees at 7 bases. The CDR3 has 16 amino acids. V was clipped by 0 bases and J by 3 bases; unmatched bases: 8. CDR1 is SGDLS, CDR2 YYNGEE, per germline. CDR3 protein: CASSVGGGIRDYGYTF. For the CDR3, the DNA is TGTGCCAGCAGCGTAGGAGGGGGCATCCGGGACTATGGCTACACCTTC.

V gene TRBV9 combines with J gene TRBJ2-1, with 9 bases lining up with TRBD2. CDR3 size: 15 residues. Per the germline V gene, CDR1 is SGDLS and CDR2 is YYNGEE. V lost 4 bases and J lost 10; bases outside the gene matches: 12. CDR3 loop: CASSSRPGLALEQFF. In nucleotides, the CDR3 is TGTGCCAGCAGCTCCCGTCCGGGACTAGCTTTGGAGCAGTTCTTC.

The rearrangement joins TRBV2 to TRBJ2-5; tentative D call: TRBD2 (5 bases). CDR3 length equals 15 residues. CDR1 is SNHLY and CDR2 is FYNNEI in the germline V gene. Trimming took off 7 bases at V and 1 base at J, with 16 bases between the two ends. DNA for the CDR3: TGTGCCAGCACCCGTCCACTAGAGACCCAAGAGACCCAGTACTTC. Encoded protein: CASTRPLETQETQYF.

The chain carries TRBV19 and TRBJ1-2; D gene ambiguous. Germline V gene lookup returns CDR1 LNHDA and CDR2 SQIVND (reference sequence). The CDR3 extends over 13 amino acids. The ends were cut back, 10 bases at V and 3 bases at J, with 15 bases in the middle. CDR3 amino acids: CATARKVDYGYTF. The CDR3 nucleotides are TGTGCCACCGCCAGGAAGGTGGACTATGGCTACACCTTC.

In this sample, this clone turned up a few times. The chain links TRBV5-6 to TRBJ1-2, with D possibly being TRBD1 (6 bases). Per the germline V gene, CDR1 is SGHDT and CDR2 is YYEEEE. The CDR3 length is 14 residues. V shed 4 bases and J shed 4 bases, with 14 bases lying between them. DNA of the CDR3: TGTGCCAGCAGCACGGACAGATTCTTCTATGGCTACACCTTC. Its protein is CASSTDRFFYGYTF.

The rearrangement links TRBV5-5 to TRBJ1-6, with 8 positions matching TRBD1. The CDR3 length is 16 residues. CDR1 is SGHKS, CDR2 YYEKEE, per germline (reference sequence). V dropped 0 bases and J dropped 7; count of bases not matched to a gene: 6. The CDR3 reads CASSLVGQGNNSPLHF. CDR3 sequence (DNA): TGTGCCAGCAGCTTGGTCGGACAGGGTAACAATTCACCCCTCCACTTT.

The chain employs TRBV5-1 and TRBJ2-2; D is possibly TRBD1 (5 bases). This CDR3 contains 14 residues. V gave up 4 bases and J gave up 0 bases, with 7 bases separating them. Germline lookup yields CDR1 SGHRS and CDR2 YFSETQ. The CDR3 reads CASSDRSNTGELFF. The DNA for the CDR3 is TGCGCCAGCAGCGACAGATCGAACACCGGGGAGCTGTTTTTT.

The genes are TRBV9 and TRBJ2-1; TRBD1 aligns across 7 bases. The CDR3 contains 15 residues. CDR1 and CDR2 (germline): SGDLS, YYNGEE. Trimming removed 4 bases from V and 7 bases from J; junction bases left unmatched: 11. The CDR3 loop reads CASSPPGTAGNEQFF. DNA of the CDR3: TGTGCCAGCAGCCCCCCCGGGACAGCCGGTAATGAGCAGTTCTTC.